This is a list of T cell receptor beta chains from one sample in a study of cytomegalovirus exposure and HLA in healthy donors. Sequencing was performed with immunoSEQ multiplex PCR; in TCRdb, only in-frame clones are kept and a portion is missing. In all, the sample yields roughly 110,000 clones. Sequenced sample: PBMCs. All receptors derive from a man aged 30 to 45 in good health and CMV-seronegative. Each CDR3 is given with its conserved first and last residue. Each record gives: V gene, CDR3 length, J gene, CDR3 protein.

V: TRBV5-1
length: 13
J: .
CDR3: CASKLQGAYEQYF

V: TRBV5-1
length: 16
J: TRBJ1-6
CDR3: CASSPAAGRAHSPLHF

V: TRBV28
length: 15
J: TRBJ2-1
CDR3: CASSLWTSEYNEQFF

V: TRBV4-3
length: 17
J: TRBJ2-7
CDR3: CASSQEPAGSVFYEQYF

V: TRBV7-8
length: 18
J: TRBJ1-6
CDR3: CASTGGNGGAEISSPLHF

V: TRBV5-6
length: 16
J: TRBJ1-6
CDR3: CASSWGPTGGNSPLHF

V: TRBV5-6
length: 17
J: TRBJ2-7
CDR3: CASSVDRGEYVRYEQYF

V: TRBV9
length: 15
J: TRBJ1-2
CDR3: CASSPRQGPASGYTF

V: TRBV18
length: 16
J: TRBJ1-4
CDR3: CASSPPRGTENEKLFF

V: TRBV7-3
length: 15
J: TRBJ1-5
CDR3: CASSFFRGTDQPQHF

V: TRBV2
length: 14
J: TRBJ2-1
CDR3: CAGGTGTGVNEQFF

V: TRBV21-1
length: 12
J: TRBJ2-5
CDR3: CASSYRQGTQYF

V: TRBV13
length: 14
J: TRBJ2-3
CDR3: CASSSRGGTDTQYF

V: TRBV6-5
length: 14
J: TRBJ1-2
CDR3: CASKRGQGSSGYTF

V: TRBV14
length: 13
J: TRBJ1-2
CDR3: CASSPRQTDGYTF

V: TRBV5-1
length: 11
J: TRBJ2-1
CDR3: CASSLDNEQFF

V: TRBV12-5
length: 14
J: TRBJ2-7
CDR3: CASGLVQPSYEQYF

V: TRBV6-5
length: 14
J: TRBJ2-1
CDR3: CASRKDRGLYEQFF

V: TRBV27
length: 14
J: TRBJ1-1
CDR3: CASSEGTVNTEAFF

V: TRBV10-3
length: 12
J: TRBJ2-7
CDR3: CAISGPDYEQYF

V: TRBV14
length: 14
J: TRBJ1-2
CDR3: CASSRDTGNYGYTF

V: TRBV10-3
length: 12
J: TRBJ2-7
CDR3: CATSGSSYEQYF

V: TRBV19
length: 17
J: TRBJ2-1
CDR3: CASSSPGGRQTVYEQFF

V: TRBV6-5
length: 15
J: TRBJ1-6
CDR3: CASSYLRTGNSPLHF

V: TRBV27
length: 18
J: TRBJ2-7
CDR3: CASSFGSPAGWSSYEQYF

V: TRBV18
length: 15
J: TRBJ1-2
CDR3: CASSQWTGESYGYTF

V: TRBV6-5
length: 15
J: TRBJ2-7
CDR3: CASSPAGGRPYEQYF

V: TRBV25-1
length: 15
J: TRBJ2-1
CDR3: CASSGGAGGYNEQFF

V: TRBV9
length: 14
J: TRBJ1-2
CDR3: CASSGSNGYYGYTF

V: TRBV6-5
length: 11
J: TRBJ2-7
CDR3: CASSYKQEQYF

V: TRBV7-2
length: 15
J: TRBJ1-2
CDR3: CASSFKPGQTYGYTF

V: TRBV5-8
length: 14
J: TRBJ1-3
CDR3: CASSLPGNRNTIYF

V: TRBV15
length: 17
J: TRBJ1-3
CDR3: CATSRDFVGGSGNTIYF

V: TRBV30
length: 11
J: TRBJ1-1
CDR3: CATNRGTEAFF

V: TRBV19
length: 13
J: TRBJ1-2
CDR3: CASSILGGLGYTF

V: TRBV5-4
length: 12
J: TRBJ1-1
CDR3: CASGGLTPEAFF

V: TRBV5-4
length: 13
J: TRBJ1-2
CDR3: CASSLGQLYGYTF

V: TRBV7-2
length: 13
J: TRBJ2-7
CDR3: CASSLVAGGEQYF

V: TRBV19
length: 16
J: TRBJ2-3
CDR3: CASSTWDSTSTDTQYF

V: TRBV28
length: 13
J: TRBJ1-4
CDR3: CASRLNEDARGFF

V: TRBV6-5
length: 15
J: TRBJ1-2
CDR3: CASSPSAGIAYGYTF

V: TRBV6-1
length: 15
J: TRBJ1-3
CDR3: CASSEGPISGNTIYF

V: TRBV19
length: 14
J: TRBJ1-1
CDR3: CASSILGEYTEAFF

V: TRBV2
length: 15
J: TRBJ2-7
CDR3: CASSESRARAGEQYF

V: TRBV10-3
length: 14
J: TRBJ1-2
CDR3: CAISEDRGLYGYTF

V: TRBV21-1
length: 18
J: TRBJ2-1
CDR3: CASSNVLIGAQGPDEQFF

V: TRBV6-1
length: 15
J: TRBJ1-2
CDR3: CASSERGGRNYGYTF

V: TRBV5-4
length: 15
J: TRBJ2-1
CDR3: CASSLAGASYNEQFF

V: TRBV5-4
length: 14
J: TRBJ2-7
CDR3: CASSPDRGQYEQYF

V: TRBV6-1
length: 14
J: TRBJ2-4
CDR3: CASSEEGGRDIQYF

V: TRBV7-9
length: 15
J: TRBJ1-1
CDR3: CASSLGGGARTEAFF

V: TRBV5-1
length: 12
J: TRBJ2-5
CDR3: CASSFPGETQYF

V: TRBV12-2
length: 17
J: TRBJ2-7
CDR3: CASRLALPTDRSNEQYF

V: TRBV5-1
length: 16
J: TRBJ2-5
CDR3: CASSPTGHSPRETQYF

V: TRBV15
length: 13
J: TRBJ2-7
CDR3: CATSRDLIDPQYF